The rows below give T cell receptor beta chains drawn from one sample of a study of cytomegalovirus exposure and HLA in healthy donors. The repertoire was sequenced with immunoSEQ multiplex PCR; TCRdb's copy has only in-frame clones and lacks some. The sample holds some 230,000 clones; around nine tenths are singletons and the top ten take approximately 0.99%. The sequenced material came from PBMCs. These receptors were obtained from a woman aged 18-29 years in good health and CMV-seronegative. Both conserved end residues are trimmed from each CDR3. The D gene is left open where the match is weak.

j_call v_call d_call cdr3_aa
TRBJ2-7 TRBV5-1 TRBD2 ASSPTSGRSDEQY
TRBJ2-1 TRBV7-9 TRBD2 ASSKTSGTDNEQF
TRBJ2-1 TRBV27 . ASSTFTRAEQF
TRBJ2-4 TRBV27 . ASSLRPNTRVVAKNIQY
TRBJ1-6 TRBV19 . ASSPRGRDSPLH
TRBJ1-1 TRBV30 . AWSVSRVSTEAF
TRBJ1-1 TRBV7-2 TRBD1 ASSSGQGTAEAF
TRBJ2-3 TRBV25-1 TRBD2 ASSGAGESQY
TRBJ2-5 TRBV15 . ATSRDQGQETQY
TRBJ1-1 TRBV5-1 TRBD1 ASAPGGRAEAF
TRBJ2-5 TRBV6-1 TRBD1 ASSAPGQGSRETQY
TRBJ1-5 TRBV28 . ASIGVFNNQPQH
TRBJ2-7 TRBV5-1 TRBD1 ASSFTGGTYEQY
TRBJ2-7 TRBV10-3 TRBD1 AISDSGTGGFHEQY
TRBJ1-5 TRBV2 . ASSSVQEQNQPQH
TRBJ2-7 TRBV4-1 . ASSPSEQTYEQY
TRBJ2-7 TRBV5-6 . ASSLILDEQY
TRBJ1-4 TRBV28 . ASRRTRAGKLF
TRBJ1-3 TRBV30 . AWSTYSGNTIY
TRBJ1-5 TRBV19 TRBD1 ASSIQTGGPNQPQH